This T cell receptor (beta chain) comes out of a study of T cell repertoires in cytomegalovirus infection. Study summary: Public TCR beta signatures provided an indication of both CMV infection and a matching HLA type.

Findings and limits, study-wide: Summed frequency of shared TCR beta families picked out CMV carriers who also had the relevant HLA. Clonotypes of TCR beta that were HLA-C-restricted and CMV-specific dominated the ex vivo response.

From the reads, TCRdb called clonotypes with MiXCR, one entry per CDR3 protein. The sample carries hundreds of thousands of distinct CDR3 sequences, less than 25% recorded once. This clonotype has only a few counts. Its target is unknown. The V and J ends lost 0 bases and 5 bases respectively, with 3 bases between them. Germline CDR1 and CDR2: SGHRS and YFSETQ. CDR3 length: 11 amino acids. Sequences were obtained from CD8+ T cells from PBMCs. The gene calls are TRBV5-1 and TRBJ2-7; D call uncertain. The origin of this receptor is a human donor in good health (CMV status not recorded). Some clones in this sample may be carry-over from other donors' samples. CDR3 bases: TGCGCCAGCAGCTTGGTGGACGAGCAGTACTTC. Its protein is CASSLVDEQYF.